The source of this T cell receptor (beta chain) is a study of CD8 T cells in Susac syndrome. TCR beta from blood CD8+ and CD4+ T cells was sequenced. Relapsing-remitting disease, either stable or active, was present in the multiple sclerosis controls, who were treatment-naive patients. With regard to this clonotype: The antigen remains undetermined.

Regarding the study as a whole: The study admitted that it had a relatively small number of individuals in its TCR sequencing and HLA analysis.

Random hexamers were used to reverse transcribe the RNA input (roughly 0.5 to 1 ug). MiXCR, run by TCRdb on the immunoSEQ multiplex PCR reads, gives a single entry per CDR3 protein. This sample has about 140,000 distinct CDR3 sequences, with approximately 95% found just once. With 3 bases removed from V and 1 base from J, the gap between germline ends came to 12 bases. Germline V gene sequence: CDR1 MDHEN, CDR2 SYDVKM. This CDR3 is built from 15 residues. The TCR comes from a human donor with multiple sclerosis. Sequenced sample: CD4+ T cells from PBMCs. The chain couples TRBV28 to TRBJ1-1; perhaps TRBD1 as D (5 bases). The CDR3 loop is CASSLPGTKNTEAFF. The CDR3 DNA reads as TGTGCCAGCAGTTTGCCCGGGACGAAGAACACTGAAGCTTTCTTT.